This TCR beta chain appears in the sequencing data of a study of T cell responses to AZD1222 COVID-19 vaccine (dated by TCRdb to the early 2020s). Describing the broader study: AZD1222 recipients with second doses at about 4 weeks or about 12 weeks were pooled, because spike-specific TCR depth and breadth did not differ between schedules. Trial participants were enrolled by age into 18-55, 56-69 and 70-plus year subgroups, with about 150, 28 and 57 TCR-sequenced participants respectively. TCR sequencing covered 230 or so trial participants: 200 to 220 given two doses of AZD1222 and 26 given two doses of MenACWY control vaccine.

The germline V gene (reference sequence) provides CDR1 LNHDA and CDR2 SQIVND. Unmatched junction bases come to 6, with V trimmed by 6 bases and J by 8 bases. The CDR3 runs 12 amino acids, cysteine and phenylalanine included. Only CDR3 DNA remains: 36 bases, in frame from the first base. A note on this clone: Its cognate antigen has yet to be identified. No base-level quality is on record; no much larger clone is a single base apart.

The CDR3 regions of human TCRbeta chains were analyzed by immunosequencing. The paper's processing steps were these. TCRs in the repertoires were matched against a reference library of SARS-CoV-2-specific TCRs that had been generated with the MIRA antigen-specificity platform. Breadth was defined as the fraction of unique TCRs that were SARS-CoV-2-associated. Depth was defined as the fraction of total T cells that were SARS-CoV-2-associated. Each spike-specific TCR was assigned to its reactive spike region and to a CD4 or CD8 class using the MIRA data. Log10-transformed breadth and depth values were compared by one-way ANOVA with Sidak's multiple comparisons tests. Sourced from immuneACCESS, this table was stored by TCRdb with only in-frame sequences that have V and J called. A share of the clones is absent; for the studies checked, an unresolved V gene accounts for under half, and the remainder has no known explanation. V, J and clone size are those of that table, while D and trimming were read from the DNA. This sample has more than 95,000 clones in its table, and less than 90% of those were observed once. 6.5% to 9% of the sample rests with the top ten.

The meaning of the sample's time point label: baseline before first vaccination. Samples from vaccinated people were obtained from the UK trials COV001 and COV002, which included a single-blind randomized controlled phase 2/3 trial of AZD1222 (ChAdOx1 nCoV-19) in healthy adults. For TCRbeta chain sequencing, PBMC samples from trial participants were taken at day 0 and at day 28 after the second dose. The study at large found these results: In the small 56-69-year group, the increase in depth fell short of significance, most likely because of low power. Conclusions about previously exposed vaccinees are limited, since just five or six AZD1222 recipients were seropositive for SARS-CoV-2 at baseline. CD4 TCRs associated with the vaccine covered the entire spike protein, and the dominant responses were in regions 160-218 and 743-854. Reportedly, almost half of the unique spike-specific TCRs recognized epitopes lying outside the regions that are mutated in the B.1.351 and B.1.1.7 variants. Spike-specific TCR breadth and depth rose significantly after two AZD1222 doses compared with day 0 and with MenACWY recipients. Participants were mostly white British and included more females than males, and it was suggested by the authors that clonal diversity may have been underestimated. No day 14 peak-response samples were available, so repertoires were characterized only after the peak T cell response.

The chain is made from TRBV19 and TRBJ1-2, with 7 middle bases fitting TRBD1. The starting material was peripheral blood, obtained on day 0 of AZD1222 vaccination. The receptor comes from an adult in good health. The base sequence is TGTGCCAGTAGCGACAGGGAAGAAGGCTACACCTTC. Translated, it reads CASSDREEGYTF.